This TCR beta chain was profiled in a study of blood T cell repertoires in COVID-19. The protocol was immunoSEQ multiplex PCR, while the TCRdb copy is restricted to in-frame clones and leaves out a portion. The sample holds some 97,000 clones, about 77% seen once. This clonotype was sampled from a man in his 70s with active or convalescent COVID-19. The sequencing sample was made of peripheral blood.

As DNA, the CDR3 is TGTGCCACCAGCAGAGATCCGGTAGGGGGCGACGGTGAAGCTTTCTTT. This gives the protein CATSRDPVGGDGEAFF. The J gene is TRBJ1-1, the V gene TRBV15; 7 bases align to TRBD1. V dropped 0 bases and J dropped 7; count of bases not matched to a gene: 11. Looked up from germline, CDR1 is LNHNV and CDR2 is YYDKDF (reference sequence). The CDR3 consists of 16 residues.